This TCR beta chain came from a study of blood T cell repertoires in COVID-19. Across the whole study: Sources were T cells, B-cell-depleted T cells, or PBMCs; the material itself was cDNA or gDNA.

CDR3 length: 15 residues. The V end was cut by 6 bases, the J end by 4 bases, with 21 bases between. CDR1 SQVTM and CDR2 ANQGSEA come from the germline V gene. Profiled with immunoSEQ multiplex PCR; TCRdb holds only in-frame clones, not every one. Of about 170,000 clones in the sample, around 87% were seen once. This receptor was taken from a man between 60 and 75 years old with COVID-19, enrolled during active disease. The source material was peripheral blood. The chain combines TRBV29-1 with TRBJ2-5; D might be TRBD2 (5 bases). The CDR3, as DNA: TGCAGCGTGAGGGTCGACGGCCTTGTCGGAGAGACCCAGTACTTC. It translates to CSVRVDGLVGETQYF.